These 9 T cell receptor beta chains were sequenced from one sample in a study of PD-L1 blockade in urothelial cancer. Generated by immunoSEQ multiplex PCR, the TCRdb table keeps only in-frame clones and is missing some. The data show more than 95,000 clones, roughly 86% seen once. Time point: peripheral blood 6 weeks after treatment start. Source: PBMCs, taken around atezolizumab (anti-PD-L1) treatment. These receptors all stem from a man aged 45-60 years with urothelial cancer.

CDR3: CSVAERTGELFF. The DNA of the CDR3 is TGCAGCGTAGCCGAGCGCACCGGGGAGCTGTTTTTT. The chain joins TRBV29-1 to TRBJ2-2; D gene ambiguous. Germline V gene data show CDR1 as SQVTM and CDR2 as ANQGSEA. V lost 6 bases to trimming and J lost 4 bases, with 9 bases between them. There are 12 residues in the CDR3.

The chain combines TRBV2 with TRBJ2-7; 8 nucleotides agree with TRBD1. V was clipped by 8 bases and J by 1 base; unmatched bases: 7. Germline CDR1 and CDR2: SNHLY and FYNNEI. The CDR3 extends over 14 amino acids. The CDR3, as DNA: TGTGCCAGCCATCGGGGACAGGTGTCCTACGAGCAGTACTTC. Its protein is CASHRGQVSYEQYF.

The table lists this clone with a few counts. CDR3 in DNA: TGCGCCAGCAGTCGGGGTAGCGGGGGATCAGATACGCAGTATTTT. Encoded protein: CASSRGSGGSDTQYF. The chain employs TRBV23-1 and TRBJ2-3, with 9 bases fitting TRBD2. TRBV23-1 is reported as an ORF; its role is uncertain. The V and J ends lost 4 bases and 4 bases, in that order; junction bases with no gene match: 6. This CDR3 contains 15 residues.

The chain recombines TRBV2 with TRBJ2-6, with 10 bases aligning to TRBD1. The germline V gene has CDR1 SNHLY and CDR2 FYNNEI. This CDR3 contains 18 residues. V gave up 3 bases and J gave up 4 bases; unmatched junction bases: 9. This CDR3 reads CASSEGDRGGSGANVLTF. CDR3 DNA: TGTGCCAGCAGTGAGGGGGACAGGGGAGGCTCAGGGGCCAACGTCCTGACTTTC.

This chain uses TRBV19 with TRBJ2-7; D is perhaps TRBD1 (5 bases). The germline V and J ends were trimmed by 6 bases and 3 bases, with 12 bases remaining between them. This CDR3 has 13 amino acids. Germline V gene lookup returns CDR1 LNHDA and CDR2 SQIVND (reference sequence). The DNA of the CDR3 is TGTGCCAGTAGCTCCAGGGTAGACTACGAGCAGTACTTC. Protein: CASSSRVDYEQYF.

The rearrangement joins TRBV10-3 to TRBJ1-5; D might be TRBD1 (5 bases). This CDR3 has 15 residues. Per the germline V gene, CDR1 is ENHRY and CDR2 is SYGVKD. Deletions cut 0 bases from V and 0 bases from J, with 6 bases between. This CDR3 is CAISESDSSNQPQHF. The CDR3 nucleotides read TGTGCCATCAGTGAGTCCGACAGTAGCAATCAGCCCCAGCATTTT.

This clone was found once. The gene calls are TRBV5-6 and TRBJ2-3; TRBD2 might be the D (5 bases). Germline V gives CDR1 SGHDT, CDR2 YYEEEE. This CDR3 contains 17 residues. Trimming left V 6 bases short and J 2 bases short, with 22 bases between. The CDR3 sequence is CASIWNPTGKATDTQYF. The DNA for the CDR3 is TGTGCCAGCATCTGGAACCCGACGGGAAAGGCCACAGATACGCAGTATTTT. The full variable domain, completed using reference TRBV5-6 and TRBJ2-3, is DAGVTQSPTHLIKTRGQQVTLRCSPKSGHDTVSWYQQALGQGPQFIFQYYEEEERQRGNFPDRFSGHQFPNYSSELNVNALLLGDSALYLCASIWNPTGKATDTQYFGPGTRLTVL.

The chain recombines TRBV19 with TRBJ2-2; 11 bases are a match to TRBD1. With V trimmed by 5 bases and J by 9 bases, 14 bases remained unmatched. CDR1 is LNHDA, CDR2 SQIVND, per germline (reference sequence). The CDR3 is 17 residues long. CDR3 in amino acids: CASSPHGQGANRRELFF. The CDR3, as DNA: TGTGCCAGTAGTCCTCACGGACAGGGGGCGAATCGGAGGGAGCTGTTTTTT. The complete variable domain, with remaining parts taken from reference TRBV19 and TRBJ2-2, reads DGGITQSPKYLFRKEGQNVTLSCEQNLNHDAMYWYRQDPGQGLRLIYYSQIVNDFQKGDIAEGYSVSREKKESFPLTVTSAQKNPTAFYLCASSPHGQGANRRELFFGEGSRLTVL.

The chain recombines TRBV11-3 with TRBJ2-1; TRBD2 is a possible D gene (11 bases). The CDR3 sequence is 17 residues long. The germline gives CDR1 SGHNT, CDR2 YENEEA. V lost 6 bases and J 8 bases, leaving 26 bases between the germline ends. CDR3 sequence: CASSSGGGTGAHYEQFF. DNA for the CDR3: TGTGCCAGCAGTAGCGGGGGGGGGACAGGGGCGCACTATGAGCAGTTCTTC. Filled out from reference TRBV11-3 and TRBJ2-1, the complete variable domain reads EAGVVQSPRYKIIEKKQPVAFWCNPISGHNTLYWYLQNLGQGPELLIRYENEEAVDDSQLPKDRFSAERLKGVDSTLKIQPAELGDSAVYLCASSSGGGTGAHYEQFFGPGTRLTVL.